The 16 T cell receptor beta chains below were found in one sample sequenced in a study of cytomegalovirus exposure and HLA in healthy donors. 60 Vbeta and 13 Jbeta primers were used in PCR. Sequencing used immunoSEQ multiplex PCR; TCRdb keeps in-frame clones, though not all of them. The sample comprises about 120,000 clones, 65% to 80% of which are singletons, and nearly 3% rests with the top ten. What was sequenced was PBMCs. These receptors came from a woman aged 40 to 50 in good health and CMV-seropositive.

The rearrangement links TRBV4-3 to TRBJ1-2, with TRBD1 as a possible D gene (6 bases). Trimming shortened V by 1 base and J by 1 base, and 7 bases separated the two germline ends. The CDR3 loop spans 14 amino acids. In germline, CDR1 is LGHNA, CDR2 YSLEER. Here the CDR3 reads CASSQAQGNYGYTF. DNA of the CDR3: TGCGCCAGCAGCCAAGCACAGGGTAACTATGGCTACACCTTC.

The chain carries TRBV6-5 and TRBJ1-1; TRBD1 agrees at 7 bases. The germline V gene encodes CDR1 MNHEY and CDR2 SVGAGI. The CDR3 is 14 residues long. V lost 6 bases, J lost 2 bases, and 6 bases stayed unmatched. The CDR3 DNA reads as TGTGCCAGCAGCCGACGGGACAGAAACACTGAAGCTTTCTTT. Protein sequence: CASSRRDRNTEAFF.

V and J are TRBV6-5 and TRBJ2-2; no clear D gene. Germline CDR1 and CDR2: MNHEY and SVGAGI. The CDR3 consists of 15 residues. Trimming removed 5 bases from V and 3 bases from J, with 13 bases in between. The CDR3 here is CASSPSAADTGELFF. As DNA, the CDR3 is TGTGCCAGCAGTCCCTCCGCTGCAGACACCGGGGAGCTGTTTTTT.

Written as DNA, the CDR3 is TGTGCCAGCAGCTTAGGGGTAGCAGGGGGCCCCTACGAGCAGTACTTC. Translated, it gives CASSLGVAGGPYEQYF. The chain uses TRBV7-6 and TRBJ2-7; 8 positions match TRBD1. CDR1 SGHVS and CDR2 FNYEAQ come from the germline V gene. V lost 1 base to trimming and J lost 2 bases; unmatched junction nucleotides: 7. CDR3 length: 16 residues.

The CDR3 sequence: CASSLRRWDTRESEAFF. For the CDR3, the DNA is TGTGCCAGCAGCTTAAGAAGGTGGGACACCCGTGAATCTGAAGCTTTCTTT. The rearrangement joins TRBV11-2 to TRBJ1-1; possibly TRBD1 for D (6 bases). The CDR3 has 17 amino acids. CDR1 is SGHAT, CDR2 FQNNGV, per germline. V lost 2 bases, J lost 6 bases, and 22 bases lay in between.

V is TRBV5-1 and J is TRBJ2-3; a weak D match, TRBD2 (5 bases). The CDR3 extends over 15 amino acids. V was clipped by 4 bases and J by 2 bases, with 14 bases between them. Germline V gives CDR1 SGHRS, CDR2 YFSETQ. The CDR3 region has the DNA TGCGCCAGCAGCGGAGGAGCTGGCCCCACAGATACGCAGTATTTT. This sequence encodes CASSGGAGPTDTQYF. Filled out from reference TRBV5-1 and TRBJ2-3, the complete variable domain reads KAGVTQTPRYLIKTRGQQVTLSCSPISGHRSVSWYQQTPGQGLQFLFEYFSETQRNKGNFPGRFSGRQFSNSRSEMNVSTLELGDSALYLCASSGGAGPTDTQYFGPGTRLTVL.

This clone was counted only a few times. V and J are TRBV6-1 and TRBJ1-1; weak D call: TRBD1 (5 bases). There are 11 residues in the CDR3. Trimming took 8 bases from V and 11 from J, leaving 15 bases between them. Germline loops: CDR1 MNHNS, CDR2 SASEGT. The CDR3 here is CASDGGNSAFF. CDR3 DNA: TGTGCCAGCGATGGGGGGAATAGTGCTTTCTTT.

Of note for this clone: Its ends do not fully match the called genes, so a read error is possible. J is TRBJ2-2 and V is TRBV7-3; perhaps TRBD1 as D (6 bases). The CDR3 has 16 residues. CDR1 is SGHTA, CDR2 FQGTGA, per germline. The DNA of the CDR3 is TGTGCCAGCAGCATAACCAGGGGAAGGAACACCGGGGAGCTGTTTTTT. This gives the protein CASSITRGRNTGELFF. Full variable domain (rest looked up from reference TRBV7-3 and TRBJ2-2): GAGVSQTPSNKVTEKGKYVELRCDPISGHTALYWYRQSLGQGPEFLIYFQGTGAADDSGLPNDRFFAVRPEGSVSTLKIQRTERGDSAVYLCASSITRGRNTGELFFGEGSRLTVL.

The genes are TRBV5-1 and TRBJ1-5; perhaps TRBD1 as D (5 bases). The CDR3 loop spans 14 amino acids. Between the trimmed V and J ends, which lost 4 bases and 5 bases, there was a span of 13 bases. Germline lookup yields CDR1 SGHRS and CDR2 YFSETQ. The CDR3 DNA follows: TGCGCCAGCAGCCCGCGTGGGGGGGATCAGCCCCAGCATTTT. As protein: CASSPRGGDQPQHF.

The V gene is TRBV2, the J gene TRBJ1-5; 7 bases map to TRBD1. Germline CDR1 SNHLY, CDR2 FYNNEI. The CDR3 covers 14 residues. Losses at the gene ends were 6 bases for V and 4 bases for J; bases not matched to a gene: 6. For the CDR3, the DNA is TGTGCCAGCAGCACTTACAGGGGAAATCAGCCCCAGCATTTT. This sequence encodes CASSTYRGNQPQHF. The whole variable domain, remainder taken from reference TRBV2 and TRBJ1-5, is EPEVTQTPSHQVTQMGQEVILRCVPISNHLYFYWYRQILGQKVEFLVSFYNNEISEKSEIFDDQFSVERPDGSNFTLKIRSTKLEDSAMYFCASSTYRGNQPQHFGDGTRLSIL.

This clone showed up just a few times. This chain links TRBV30 with TRBJ2-5, with 10 bases fitting TRBD2. V was clipped by 0 bases and J by 3 bases; unmatched bases: 13. Germline CDR1 reads GTSNPN; CDR2 reads SVGIG (reference sequence). This CDR3 region has 18 residues. CDR3 in DNA: TGTGCCTGGAGTGTACGACCAGCGGGGGGGCTAATGAAAGAGACCCAGTACTTC. Its protein is CAWSVRPAGGLMKETQYF.

The V gene is TRBV15, the J gene TRBJ1-5, with D uncertain. The CDR3 runs to 13 residues. Germline V lookup: CDR1 LNHNV, CDR2 YYDKDF (reference sequence). V gave up 0 bases and J gave up 7 bases, with 7 bases separating them. CDR3 nucleotides: TGTGCCACCAGCAGAGATATTTTGCAGCCCCAGCATTTT. Its translation is CATSRDILQPQHF.

V gene TRBV16 combines with J gene TRBJ2-3, with 10 bases aligning to TRBD2. Germline V gene sequence: CDR1 KGHSY, CDR2 FQNENV. CDR3 length: 15 residues. With V trimmed by 4 bases and J by 6 bases, 7 bases remained unmatched. This CDR3 reads CASSRYGAGGDTQYF. CDR3 nucleotide sequence: TGTGCCAGCAGCCGCTATGGAGCGGGAGGGGATACGCAGTATTTT.

The chain recombines TRBV18 with TRBJ1-2, with a tentative D call TRBD1 (6 bases). In germline, CDR1 is KGHSH, CDR2 LQKENI. The germline V and J ends were trimmed by 2 bases and 6 bases, with 10 bases remaining between them. This CDR3 has 13 residues. CDR3 loop: CASSPDQGNGYTF. The CDR3, as DNA: TGTGCCAGCTCACCAGACCAGGGGAATGGCTACACCTTC.

The CDR3 sequence is CASSSGATEAFF. In nucleotides, the CDR3 is TGTGCCAGCAGCTCCGGTGCGACTGAAGCTTTCTTT. This rearrangement joins TRBV11-3 to TRBJ1-1; D gene uncertain. Trimming cost V 4 bases and J 5 bases, with 8 bases left between them. The CDR3 runs to 12 residues. Germline V lookup: CDR1 SGHNT, CDR2 YENEEA.

The genes are TRBV5-4 and TRBJ1-3; 9 bases match TRBD1. In germline, CDR1 is SGHNT, CDR2 YYREEE (reference sequence). The V segment lost 4 bases and the J segment 0 bases; nucleotides outside the gene matches: 2. This CDR3 region has 15 residues. CDR3 sequence reads: CASSRQGVSGNTIYF. DNA of the CDR3: TGTGCCAGCAGCCGACAGGGGGTCTCTGGAAACACCATATATTTT.